Sequencing of this TCR beta chain was carried out in a study of molecular identifiers for immune sequencing clone quantification. General study findings and limits: Highly expanded clone sizes could be underestimated through barcode sharing by identical TCR molecules. Among approximately 1 million naive cells, as was reported, spiked Jurkat TCR RNA from one cell was detectable.

Note on this clonotype: What it binds is not known. Given a much more abundant clone one base away, this may be a read error.

Preparation of naive CD8 libraries involved roughly 20,000 to 1,000,000 sorted cells and 10%, 30% or 50% RNA. In preparing bulk TCR libraries, previously described methods and listed TCR primers were used. TCRdb ran MiXCR on the PCR reads and lists one entry per CDR3 protein. The repertoire holds some 320,000 distinct CDR3 sequences, with about 22% as singletons. The clonotype was recovered from a human donor in good health. Some libraries in this study had Jurkat cell RNA spiked in. The sample was naive CD8+ T cells from blood, with Jurkat cell RNA spiked in. Documented subset: FACS-sorted CD8+CD4-CCR7+CD45RA+ naive T cells.

DNA of the CDR3: TGTGCCAGCAGTTTATTGGGGAGCGGGGACATTGAAGCTTTCTTT. Its translation: CASSLLGSGDIEAFF. The chain uses TRBV28 and TRBJ1-1; possibly TRBD1 for D (6 bases). This CDR3 comprises 15 residues. CDR1 MDHEN and CDR2 SYDVKM come from the germline V gene. V lost 1 base to trimming and J lost 7 bases, with 16 bases between them.